This section outlines one T cell receptor (beta chain) sequence together with its context. Its cognate antigen has yet to be identified. No per-base quality is available; no much larger clone lies one base away. Healthy HIV-negative adults with no recently reported acute infections or vaccinations were included as donors. All donors were Caucasian adults living in Nashville, Tennessee, USA. CD4+ T cells were enriched by magnetic negative selection, after which naive cells were positively selected on CD45RA and the negative fraction was taken as the memory subset. Blood was collected by leukapheresis, and PBMCs were isolated by Ficoll-Histopaque density gradient centrifugation and then cryopreserved in liquid nitrogen vapor phase. Purity and quantity of every magnetically sorted T cell population were checked by analytical flow cytometry. Each sorted fraction had its genomic DNA isolated and then quantified by UV absorbance on a Nanodrop 2000c.

The sample belongs to a study of shared clonotypes between healthy human individuals (dated by TCRdb to about 2020). Regarding the complete study: The cohort included three men and a couple of women between 18 and 49 years of age. For each donor, CD4 naive and CD4 memory were each given three plates, CD8 naive was given two plates, and CD8 memory was given one plate. To estimate repertoire size and how much clonotypes are shared between individuals, the study performed deep sequencing of blood TCR repertoires from about five healthy adults. To increase sequencing depth and limit assay-specific biases, TCR repertoire library preparation and sequencing were carried out by different laboratories using diverse techniques. Each donor's leukapheresis produced roughly between roughly 0.9 and 9 billion PBMCs.

TCR CDR3 regions were amplified from genomic DNA by multiplex PCR using the deep immunoSEQ assay. Extracted genomic DNA from each cell subset was spread evenly across all wells of several immunoSEQ 96-well plates, with each plate serving as a replicate. For sorted subsets, 200 to 250 ng genomic DNA, equal to some 28,000 T cell genomes, was loaded into each replicate PCR. The purified libraries were quantified using a Qubit 3.0 fluorometer, sized with a Bioanalyzer 2100, and then quantified again using the KAPA Library Quantification kit. Each immunoSEQ 96-well plate was sequenced on its own single-read 150-cycle Illumina NextSeq 550 flow cell. The source study handled its data this way. Because the immunoSEQ output included only junctional sequences and no quality scores, the filtering could not be the same as the filtering used for full-length reads. To assign V/J genes and CDR3, sequences were annotated using PyIR, a Python wrapper for IgBLAST v1.9, with IMGT germline references. Reads were filtered out if the reads had weak V/J assignments (E-value above 1e-6), no CDR3, stop codons, out-of-frame junctions, or ambiguous translated residues. V3J clonotypes were defined by identical inferred V gene, J gene, and CDR3 amino acid sequence. Percentage overlap between repertoires was computed as shared unique clonotypes divided by the size of the smaller repertoire. Richness of each repertoire was evaluated using RTK rarefaction, the Chao1 estimator, and Recon v2.1 estimates of unobserved clonotypes. OLGA was used to compute generation probabilities for all TCRbeta clonotypes that the gDNA method yielded from a handful of donors. As stored in TCRdb, this immuneACCESS dataset retains in-frame rearrangements with V and J assigned. A fraction of the clones does not appear; measured against another copy, unresolved V genes explain less than half of the discrepancy, and the remainder lacks a known reason. The DNA gave D and trimming, while V, J and clone size come from that table. Counted in this sample were roughly 1.4 million clones; just under 99% of them appeared once. 0.3% to 0.45% of the sample is taken by the ten largest.

Beyond this particular receptor, the publication reports: Sampling was limited to blood, and TCR repertoires in tissue likely differ from TCR repertoires in blood. Pairwise subsampling indicated that sequencing depth was expected to affect the degree of clonotype sharing among donors. Even with the large sequencing depth, rarefaction of the sorted-subset datasets indicated that sequencing was incomplete. The small number of donors limited the genetic and exposure-history diversity represented. Compared with non-shared clonotypes, clonotypes shared by all four sorted-subset donors had higher generation probabilities. Larger estimated clonotype richness was generally found for naive subsets than for memory subsets. Across four donors, about 4.5% of naive CD4, 3% to 4% of naive CD8, about 2% of memory CD4, and approximately 0.4% of memory CD8 clonotypes were shared.

Taken from the germline V gene, the CDR1 and CDR2 loops are MNHEY and SVGAGI. The CDR3 has 16 amino acids, counting the end cysteine and phenylalanine. Only the CDR3 region is kept as DNA, spanning 48 bases read in frame from base 1. Unmatched junction bases come to 5, with V trimmed by 4 bases and J by 0 bases. This receptor was identified in a man younger than 45 in good health. The rearrangement combines TRBV6-5 with TRBJ2-7; TRBD1 fits 11 bases in the junction. Material for sequencing was naive CD4+ T cells sorted from blood. This specimen's cell subset or site label, interpreted: CD45RA+ positively selected. Read as DNA, the sequence is TGTGCCAGCAGTTTCAGGGGGACAGGGGGCTCCTACGAGCAGTACTTC. Its amino acids are CASSFRGTGGSYEQYF.